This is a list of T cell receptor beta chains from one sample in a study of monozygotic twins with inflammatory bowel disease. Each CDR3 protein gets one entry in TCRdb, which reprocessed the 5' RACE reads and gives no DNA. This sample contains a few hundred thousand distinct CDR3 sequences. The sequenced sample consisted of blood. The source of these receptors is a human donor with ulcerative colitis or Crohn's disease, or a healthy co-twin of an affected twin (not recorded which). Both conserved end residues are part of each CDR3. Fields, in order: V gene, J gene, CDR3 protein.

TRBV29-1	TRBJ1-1	CSVRRGGRAEAFF
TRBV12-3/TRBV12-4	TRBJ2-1	CASSPGSREQFF
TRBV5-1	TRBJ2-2	CASSLVPQGSTGELFF
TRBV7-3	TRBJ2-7	CASTDSSLSYEQYF
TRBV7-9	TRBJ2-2	CASRSAWGTGELFF
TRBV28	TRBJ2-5	CASSFGVETETQYF
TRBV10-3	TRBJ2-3	CAISRQGPDTQYF
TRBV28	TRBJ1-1	CASSPPSIANTEAFF
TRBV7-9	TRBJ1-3	CASSSRGHEFPGNTIYF
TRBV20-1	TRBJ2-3	CSASPPHYTDTQYF
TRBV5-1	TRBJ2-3	CASSFPEGIDTQYF
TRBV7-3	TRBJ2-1	CASSLRRGVDNEQFF
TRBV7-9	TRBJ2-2	CASSLRGRPGELFF
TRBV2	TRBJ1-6	CASSETRGNSPLHF
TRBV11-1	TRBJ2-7	CASSLRGSRGHTPYEQYF
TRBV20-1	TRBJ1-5	CSARPDRVGNQPQHF
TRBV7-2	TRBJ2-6	CASSHAGGANVLTF
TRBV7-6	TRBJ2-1	CASSVTSGGGNEQFF
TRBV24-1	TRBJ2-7	CATSDPGQGSYEQYF
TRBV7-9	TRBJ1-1	CASSLNLRRGNTEAFF
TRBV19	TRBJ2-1	CASSMGGGAYNEQFF
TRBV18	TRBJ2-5	CASSPPGFGETQYF
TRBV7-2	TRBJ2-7	CASSPDMGAPYEQYF
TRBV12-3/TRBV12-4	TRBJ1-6	CASSPGQLGSPLHF
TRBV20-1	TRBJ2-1	CSARVTDEQFF
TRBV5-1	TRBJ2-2	CASSLFQGVPGELFF
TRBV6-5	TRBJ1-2	CASGEGDYGYTF